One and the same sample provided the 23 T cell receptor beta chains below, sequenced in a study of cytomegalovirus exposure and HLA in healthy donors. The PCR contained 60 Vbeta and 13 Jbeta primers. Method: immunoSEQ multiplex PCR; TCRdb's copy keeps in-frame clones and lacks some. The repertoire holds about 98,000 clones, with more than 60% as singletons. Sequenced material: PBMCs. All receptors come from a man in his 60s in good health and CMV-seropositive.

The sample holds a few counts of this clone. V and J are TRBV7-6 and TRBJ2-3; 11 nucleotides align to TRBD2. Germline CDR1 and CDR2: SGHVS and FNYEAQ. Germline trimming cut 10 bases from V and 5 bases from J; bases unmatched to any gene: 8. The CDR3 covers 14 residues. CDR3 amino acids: CATTSGGVVDTQYF. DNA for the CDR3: TGTGCCACAACTAGCGGGGGCGTCGTAGATACGCAGTATTTT.

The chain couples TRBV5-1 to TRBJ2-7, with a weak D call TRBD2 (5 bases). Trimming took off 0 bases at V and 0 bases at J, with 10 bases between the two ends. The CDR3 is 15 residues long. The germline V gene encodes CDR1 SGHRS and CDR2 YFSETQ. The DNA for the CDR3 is TGCGCCAGCAGCTTGGCCGGGGAAGGCTCCTACGAGCAGTACTTC. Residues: CASSLAGEGSYEQYF. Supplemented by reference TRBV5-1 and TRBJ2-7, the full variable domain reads KAGVTQTPRYLIKTRGQQVTLSCSPISGHRSVSWYQQTPGQGLQFLFEYFSETQRNKGNFPGRFSGRQFSNSRSEMNVSTLELGDSALYLCASSLAGEGSYEQYFGPGTRLTVT.

The CDR3 DNA reads as TGTGCCAGCAGTTTATTTGGGACAGGGATTTTCGAGCAGTACTTC. Its translation is CASSLFGTGIFEQYF. The chain links TRBV28 to TRBJ2-7; TRBD1 aligns across 9 bases. This CDR3 region has 15 residues. CDR1 and CDR2 from the germline V gene are MDHEN and SYDVKM. J lost 6 bases, V lost 1 base, and 7 bases had no gene match.

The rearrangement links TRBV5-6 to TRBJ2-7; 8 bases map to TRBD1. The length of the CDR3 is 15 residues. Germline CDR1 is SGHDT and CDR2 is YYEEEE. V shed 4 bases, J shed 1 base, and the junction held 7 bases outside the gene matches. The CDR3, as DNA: TGTGCCAGCAGCAGAAGGACAGGGTCATCCTACGAGCAGTACTTC. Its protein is CASSRRTGSSYEQYF.

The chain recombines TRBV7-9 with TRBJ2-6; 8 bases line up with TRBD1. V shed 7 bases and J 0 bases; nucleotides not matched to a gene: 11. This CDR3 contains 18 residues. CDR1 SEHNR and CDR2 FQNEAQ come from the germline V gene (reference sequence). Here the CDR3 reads CASNRGAGGGSGANVLTF. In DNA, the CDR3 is TGTGCCAGCAACAGGGGGGCAGGGGGTGGCTCTGGGGCCAACGTCCTGACTTTC.

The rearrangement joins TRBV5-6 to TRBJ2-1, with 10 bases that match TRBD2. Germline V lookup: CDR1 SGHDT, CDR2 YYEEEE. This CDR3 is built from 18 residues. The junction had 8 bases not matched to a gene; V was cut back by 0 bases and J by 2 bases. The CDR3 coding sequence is TGTGCCAGCAGCTTGGAAAGCGGGGGGGTCTTGACCTACAATGAGCAGTTCTTC. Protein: CASSLESGGVLTYNEQFF.

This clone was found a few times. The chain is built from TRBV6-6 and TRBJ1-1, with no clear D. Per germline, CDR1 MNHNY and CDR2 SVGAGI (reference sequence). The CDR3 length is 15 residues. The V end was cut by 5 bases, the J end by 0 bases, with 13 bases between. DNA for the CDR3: TGTGCCAGCAGTGACTTGAGGGAATTGAACACTGAAGCTTTCTTT. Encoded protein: CASSDLRELNTEAFF.

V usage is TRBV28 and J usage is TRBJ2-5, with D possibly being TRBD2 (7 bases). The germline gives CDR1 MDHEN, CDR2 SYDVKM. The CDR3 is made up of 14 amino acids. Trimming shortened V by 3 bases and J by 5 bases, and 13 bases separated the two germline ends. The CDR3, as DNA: TGTGCCAGCAGTTTGGGAGGGGGTAGGGAGACCCAGTACTTC. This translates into CASSLGGGRETQYF. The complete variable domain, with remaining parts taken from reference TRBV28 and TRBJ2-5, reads DVKVTQSSRYLVKRTGEKVFLECVQDMDHENMFWYRQDPGLGLRLIYFSYDVKMKEKGDIPEGYSVSREKKERFSLILESASTNQTSMYLCASSLGGGRETQYFGPGTRLLVL.

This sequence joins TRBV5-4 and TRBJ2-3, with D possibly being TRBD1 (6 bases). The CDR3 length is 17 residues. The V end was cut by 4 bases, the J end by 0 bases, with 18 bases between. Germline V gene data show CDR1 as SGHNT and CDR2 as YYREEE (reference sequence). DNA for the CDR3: TGTGCCAGCAGCCGAGAGGGTAGGGGGTACAGCACAGATACGCAGTATTTT. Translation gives CASSREGRGYSTDTQYF.

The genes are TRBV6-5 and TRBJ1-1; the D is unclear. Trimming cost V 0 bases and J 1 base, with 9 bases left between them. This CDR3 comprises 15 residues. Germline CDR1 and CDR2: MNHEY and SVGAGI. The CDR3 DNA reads TGTGCCAGCAGTTACTCGAGAGATCCGAACACTGAAGCTTTCTTT. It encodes CASSYSRDPNTEAFF.

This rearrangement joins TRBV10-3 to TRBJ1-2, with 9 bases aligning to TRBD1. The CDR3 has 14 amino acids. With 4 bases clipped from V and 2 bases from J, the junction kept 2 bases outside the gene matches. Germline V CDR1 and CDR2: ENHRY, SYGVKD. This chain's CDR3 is CAISGTGDNYGYTF. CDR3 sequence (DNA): TGTGCCATCAGTGGGACAGGGGACAACTATGGCTACACCTTC.

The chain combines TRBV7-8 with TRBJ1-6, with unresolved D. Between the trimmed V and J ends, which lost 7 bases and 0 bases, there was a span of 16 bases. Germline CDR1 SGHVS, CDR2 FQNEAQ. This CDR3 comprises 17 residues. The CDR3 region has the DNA TGTGCCAGCACCCCACGGCAGGCGGGCTCCTATAATTCACCCCTCCACTTT. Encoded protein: CASTPRQAGSYNSPLHF.

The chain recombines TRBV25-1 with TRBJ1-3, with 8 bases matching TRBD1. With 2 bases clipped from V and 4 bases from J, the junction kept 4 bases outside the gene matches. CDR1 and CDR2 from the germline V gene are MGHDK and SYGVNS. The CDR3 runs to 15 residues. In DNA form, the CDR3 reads TGTGCCAGCAGTGAACCAGGGGGCGCAGGAAACACCATATATTTT. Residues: CASSEPGGAGNTIYF.

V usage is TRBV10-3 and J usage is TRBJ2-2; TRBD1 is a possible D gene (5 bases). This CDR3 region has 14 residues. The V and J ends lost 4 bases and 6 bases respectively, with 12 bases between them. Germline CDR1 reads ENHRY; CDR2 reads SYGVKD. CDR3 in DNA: TGTGCCATCAGTGGGGCGGACATCCCCGGGGAGCTGTTTTTT. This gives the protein CAISGADIPGELFF.

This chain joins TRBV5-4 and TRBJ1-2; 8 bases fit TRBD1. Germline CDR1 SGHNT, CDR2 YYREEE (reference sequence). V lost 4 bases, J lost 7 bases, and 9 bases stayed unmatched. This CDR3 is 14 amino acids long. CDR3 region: CASSATGQGLGYTF. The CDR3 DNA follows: TGTGCCAGCAGCGCCACTGGACAGGGTCTTGGCTACACCTTC. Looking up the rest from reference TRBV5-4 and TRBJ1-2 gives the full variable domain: ETGVTQSPTHLIKTRGQQVTLRCSSQSGHNTVSWYQQALGQGPQFIFQYYREEENGRGNFPPRFSGLQFPNYSSELNVNALELDDSALYLCASSATGQGLGYTFGSGTRLTVV.

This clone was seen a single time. The chain's CDR3 is CASSVRQNTDTQYF. The CDR3 DNA reads TGTGCCAGCAGCGTAAGACAGAACACAGATACGCAGTATTTT. The chain carries TRBV9 and TRBJ2-3; D is perhaps TRBD1 (5 bases). Trimming stripped 1 base from V and 2 bases from J, with 8 bases between. CDR1 and CDR2 (germline): SGDLS, YYNGEE. The CDR3 spans 14 residues.

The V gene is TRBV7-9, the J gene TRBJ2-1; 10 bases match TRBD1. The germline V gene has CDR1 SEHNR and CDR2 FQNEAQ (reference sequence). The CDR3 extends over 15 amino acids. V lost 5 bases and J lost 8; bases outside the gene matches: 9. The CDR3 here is CASSAWGQGRYEQFF. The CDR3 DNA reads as TGTGCCAGCAGCGCCTGGGGACAGGGGAGGTATGAGCAGTTCTTC.

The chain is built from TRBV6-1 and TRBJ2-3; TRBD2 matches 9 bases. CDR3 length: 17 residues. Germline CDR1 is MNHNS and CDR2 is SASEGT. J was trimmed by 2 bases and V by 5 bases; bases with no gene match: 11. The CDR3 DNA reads TGTGCCAGCAGTCAAGGCGGGGGGGCGGAGTACACAGATACGCAGTATTTT. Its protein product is CASSQGGGAEYTDTQYF.

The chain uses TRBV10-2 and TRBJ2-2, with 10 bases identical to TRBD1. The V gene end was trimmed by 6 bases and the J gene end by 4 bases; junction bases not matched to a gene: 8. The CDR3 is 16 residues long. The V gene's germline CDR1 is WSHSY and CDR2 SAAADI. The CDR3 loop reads CASRNAGTGVTGELFF. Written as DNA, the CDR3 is TGCGCCAGCAGGAACGCCGGGACAGGGGTCACCGGGGAGCTGTTTTTT.

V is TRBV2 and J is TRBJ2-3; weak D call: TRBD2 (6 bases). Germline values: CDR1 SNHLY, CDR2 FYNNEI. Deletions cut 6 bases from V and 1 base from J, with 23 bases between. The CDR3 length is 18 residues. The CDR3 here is CASSQNAGFLGGTDTQYF. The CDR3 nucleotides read TGTGCCAGCAGCCAAAATGCGGGGTTCCTAGGCGGCACAGATACGCAGTATTTT.

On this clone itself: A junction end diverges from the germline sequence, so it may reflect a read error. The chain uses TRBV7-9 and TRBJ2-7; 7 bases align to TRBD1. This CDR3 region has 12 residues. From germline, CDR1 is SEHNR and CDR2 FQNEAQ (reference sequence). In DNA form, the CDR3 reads TGTTCCAGCAGCTCGACAGGGATCGAGCAGTACTTC. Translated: CSSSSTGIEQYF.

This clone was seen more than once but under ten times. CDR3 in amino acids: CASSERGAYNQPQHF. The CDR3 DNA follows: TGTGCCAGCAGTGAACGGGGAGCTTACAATCAGCCCCAGCATTTT. The gene calls are TRBV6-1 and TRBJ1-5; D gene unclear. Germline CDR1 reads MNHNS; CDR2 reads SASEGT. The V gene lost 2 bases and the J gene lost 3 bases, with 11 bases spanning the gap. CDR3 size: 15 residues.

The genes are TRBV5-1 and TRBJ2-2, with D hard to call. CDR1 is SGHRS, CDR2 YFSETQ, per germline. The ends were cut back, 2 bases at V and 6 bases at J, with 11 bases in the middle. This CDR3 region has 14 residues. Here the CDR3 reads CASSLPGPAGELFF. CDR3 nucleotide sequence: TGCGCCAGCAGCTTACCAGGTCCGGCCGGGGAGCTGTTTTTT.